A selection of T cell receptor beta chains follows, all from one sample in a study of blood T cells in healthy people across ages. TCRdb reanalysed the 5' RACE reads using MiXCR and keeps one entry per CDR3 protein. The repertoire has about 690,000 distinct CDR3 sequences, roughly 43% of them found once; the top ten carry approximately 29%. Sequenced material: blood. The receptors shown here come from a man of 80 years or more in good health. CDR3s include the opening cysteine and the closing phenylalanine or tryptophan. D genes are given only for firm matches. Where a row states a size, it is once, few, many or the class of an expanded clone; other rows omit it.

d_gene	v_gene	j_gene	abundance	CDR3nt	CDR3aa
-	TRBV20-1	TRBJ1-2	few	TGCAGTGCTAGAGATCAGACGTCGGTTACTTATGGCTACACCTTC	CSARDQTSVTYGYTF
TRBD1	TRBV29-1	TRBJ1-1	-	TGCAGCGTTGACAGGGGGCGAACTGAAGCTTTCTTT	CSVDRGRTEAFF
-	TRBV15	TRBJ1-5	-	TGTGCCACCAGCAGAGATCCGGCAGGGAATAATCAGCCCCAGCATTTT	CATSRDPAGNNQPQHF
-	TRBV20-1	TRBJ1-5	-	TGCAGTGCTAGCTCCAGCGGGGGCTATAGCAAGCAGCCCCAGCATTTT	CSASSSGGYSKQPQHF
-	TRBV5-1	TRBJ1-4	-	TGCGCCAGCAGCTTGGCACAGAATAATGAAAAACTGTTTTTT	CASSLAQNNEKLFF
TRBD1	TRBV7-6	TRBJ1-5	-	TGTGCCAGCAGCCCCGACGTACAGGGGGATCAGCCCCAGCATTTT	CASSPDVQGDQPQHF
-	TRBV29-1	TRBJ2-5	-	TGCAGCGTACTTTTAGCAGGAGGGCCTTGGACCCAGTACTTC	CSVLLAGGPWTQYF
-	TRBV29-1	TRBJ1-3	-	TGCAGCGTTCTCAGGGAGGATGGAAACACCATATATTTT	CSVLREDGNTIYF
TRBD2	TRBV5-1	TRBJ2-5	-	TGCGCCAGCAGCCTGATGGGAGCGGGAGGGCCGGTTGAGCAGTACTTC	CASSLMGAGGPVEQYF
TRBD2	TRBV11-3	TRBJ2-3	few	TGTGCCAGCAGCTTGCGGGGGGGGCGCACAGATACGCAGTATTTT	CASSLRGGRTDTQYF
-	TRBV9	TRBJ1-6	-	TGTGCCAGCAGCGTAGATCGGGACCGTAATTCACCCCTCCACTTT	CASSVDRDRNSPLHF
-	TRBV5-5	TRBJ1-6	few	TGTGCCAGCAGCTTGGATGGGGCTGGAAATTCACCCCTCCACTTT	CASSLDGAGNSPLHF
-	TRBV10-2	TRBJ2-1	-	TGCGCCAGCAACCAAATTACTAGTATGAATGAGCAGTTCTTC	CASNQITSMNEQFF
TRBD1	TRBV7-9	TRBJ1-6	-	TGTGCCAGCACCAAGAGACAGGGTGAATCACCCCTCCACTTT	CASTKRQGESPLHF
-	TRBV6-2/TRBV6-3	TRBJ1-1	-	TGTGCCTCCAGCAGTAGCCCCGTGGGCACTGAAGCTTTCTTT	CASSSSPVGTEAFF
-	TRBV30	TRBJ1-2	few	TGTGCCTGGTTTGATCCGCAGAGGGGCTATGGCTACACCTTC	CAWFDPQRGYGYTF
-	TRBV25-1	TRBJ1-4	-	TGTGCCAGCAGGGAAACGTTCGGTAATGAAAAACTGTTTTTT	CASRETFGNEKLFF
-	TRBV25-1	TRBJ2-7	-	TGTGCCAGCAGTGGAGGGTACAATGAGCAGTACTTC	CASSGGYNEQYF
TRBD2	TRBV7-9	TRBJ2-1	-	TGTGCCAGCAGCATACTTAGCGGGAGCGCCTACAATGAGCAGTTCTTC	CASSILSGSAYNEQFF
TRBD1	TRBV28	TRBJ2-1	few	TGTGCCAGCAGTATCCACGGACAGGTGTACAATGAGCAGTTCTTC	CASSIHGQVYNEQFF
-	TRBV7-9	TRBJ1-2	-	TGTGCCAGCAGCTTATCGGGCAGGGGAGCCGGCTACACCTTC	CASSLSGRGAGYTF
-	TRBV4-2	TRBJ2-7	few	TGTGCCAGCAGCCAAGGTGGATACACCCACGAGCAGTACTTC	CASSQGGYTHEQYF
-	TRBV7-8	TRBJ2-2	-	TGTGCCAGCAGCTTAGAAGACTCCACCGGGGAGCTGTTTTTT	CASSLEDSTGELFF
-	TRBV12-3/TRBV12-4	TRBJ2-1	-	TGTGCCAGCAGTGTAGGACCTAGTTATGAGCAGTTCTTC	CASSVGPSYEQFF
TRBD1	TRBV4-1	TRBJ2-7	many	TGCGCCAGCAGCCAAGGGCCGGGACAGTACTCCTACGAGCAGTACTTC	CASSQGPGQYSYEQYF
-	TRBV30	TRBJ2-5	few	TGTGCCTGGAGGGGGGTGACAGGGCGGGAGCAGTACTTC	CAWRGVTGREQYF
TRBD1	TRBV20-1	TRBJ2-7	-	TGCAGTGCTAGACCGGGACAGCGCCCCTACGAGCAGTACTTC	CSARPGQRPYEQYF
TRBD1	TRBV7-2	TRBJ1-1	many	TGTGCCAGCAGCTTAAGACAGGGTGGGAGCGGAGCTTTCTTT	CASSLRQGGSGAFF
-	TRBV9	TRBJ2-6	-	TGTGCCAGCAGCGTAGACAGAATCACCACTGGGGCCAACGTCCTGACTTTC	CASSVDRITTGANVLTF